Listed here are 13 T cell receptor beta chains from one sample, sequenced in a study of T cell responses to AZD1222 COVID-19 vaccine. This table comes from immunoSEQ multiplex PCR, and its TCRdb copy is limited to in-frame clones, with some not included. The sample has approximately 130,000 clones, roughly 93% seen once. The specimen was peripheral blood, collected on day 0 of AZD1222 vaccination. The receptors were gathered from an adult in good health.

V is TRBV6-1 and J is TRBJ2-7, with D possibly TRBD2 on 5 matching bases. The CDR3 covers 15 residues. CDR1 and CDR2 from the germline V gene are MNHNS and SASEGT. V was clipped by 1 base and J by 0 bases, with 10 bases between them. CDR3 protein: CASSEDGGSSYEQYF. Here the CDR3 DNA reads TGTGCCAGCAGTGAAGATGGTGGGAGCTCCTACGAGCAGTACTTC.

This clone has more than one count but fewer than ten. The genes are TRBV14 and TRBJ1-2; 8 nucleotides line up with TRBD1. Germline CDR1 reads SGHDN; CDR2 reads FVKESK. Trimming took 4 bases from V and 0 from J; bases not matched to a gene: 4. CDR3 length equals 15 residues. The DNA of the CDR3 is TGTGCCAGCAGCCGACTGACAGGGGCTAACTATGGCTACACCTTC. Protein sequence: CASSRLTGANYGYTF.

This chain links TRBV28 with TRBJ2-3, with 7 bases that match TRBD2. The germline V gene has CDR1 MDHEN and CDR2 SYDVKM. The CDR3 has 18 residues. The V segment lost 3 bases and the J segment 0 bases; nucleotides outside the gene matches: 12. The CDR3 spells CASSFSWGAGESTDTQYF. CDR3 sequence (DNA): TGTGCCAGCAGTTTTTCGTGGGGCGCGGGGGAAAGCACAGATACGCAGTATTTT.

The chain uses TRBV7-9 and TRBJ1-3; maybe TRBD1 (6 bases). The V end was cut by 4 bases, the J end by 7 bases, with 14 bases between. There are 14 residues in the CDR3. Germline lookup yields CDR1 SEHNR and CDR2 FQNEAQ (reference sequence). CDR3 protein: CASSSTRQANTIYF. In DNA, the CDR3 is TGTGCCAGCAGCTCAACCCGACAGGCGAACACCATATATTTT.

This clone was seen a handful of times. The CDR3 sequence is CASSFGLAVQDTQYF. CDR3 nucleotides: TGTGCCAGCAGCTTCGGACTAGCGGTGCAGGATACGCAGTATTTT. V gene TRBV7-8 combines with J gene TRBJ2-3; 10 positions match TRBD2. The CDR3 has 15 amino acids. Germline CDR1 and CDR2: SGHVS and FQNEAQ. V lost 3 bases, J lost 6 bases, and 6 bases stayed unmatched.

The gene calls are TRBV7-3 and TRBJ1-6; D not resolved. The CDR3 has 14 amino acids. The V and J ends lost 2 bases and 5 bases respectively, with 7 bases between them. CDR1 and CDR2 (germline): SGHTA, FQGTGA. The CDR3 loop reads CASSLGDHNSPLHF. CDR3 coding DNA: TGTGCCAGCAGCTTAGGTGACCATAATTCACCCCTCCACTTT.

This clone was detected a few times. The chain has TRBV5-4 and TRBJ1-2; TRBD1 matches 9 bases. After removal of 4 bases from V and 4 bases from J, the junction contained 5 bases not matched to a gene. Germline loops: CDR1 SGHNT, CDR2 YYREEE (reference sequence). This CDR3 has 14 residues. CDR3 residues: CASSPGQGTYGYTF. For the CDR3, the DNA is TGTGCCAGCAGCCCCGGACAGGGGACCTATGGCTACACCTTC.

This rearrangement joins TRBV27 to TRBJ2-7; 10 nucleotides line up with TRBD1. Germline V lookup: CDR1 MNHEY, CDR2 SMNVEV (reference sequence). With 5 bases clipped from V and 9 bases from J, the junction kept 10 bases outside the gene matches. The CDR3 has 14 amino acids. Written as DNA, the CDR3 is TGTGCCAGCAGTACCGGGACAGGGGTACAGGGGCAGTACTTC. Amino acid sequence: CASSTGTGVQGQYF.

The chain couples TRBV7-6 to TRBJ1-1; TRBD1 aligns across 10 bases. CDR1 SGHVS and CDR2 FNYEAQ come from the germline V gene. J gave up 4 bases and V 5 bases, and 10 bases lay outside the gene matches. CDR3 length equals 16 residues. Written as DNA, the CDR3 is TGTGCCAGCAGCCCCCCTCGACAGGGGGCAATCACTGAAGCTTTCTTT. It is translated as CASSPPRQGAITEAFF.

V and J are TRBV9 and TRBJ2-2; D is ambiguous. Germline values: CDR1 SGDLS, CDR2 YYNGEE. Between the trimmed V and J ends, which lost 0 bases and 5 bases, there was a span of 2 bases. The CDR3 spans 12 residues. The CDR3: CASSVDTGELFF. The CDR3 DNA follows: TGTGCCAGCAGCGTAGATACCGGGGAGCTGTTTTTT. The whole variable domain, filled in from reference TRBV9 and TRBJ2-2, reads DSGVTQTPKHLITATGQRVTLRCSPRSGDLSVYWYQQSLDQGLQFLIQYYNGEERAKGNILERFSAQQFPDLHSELNLSSLELGDSALYFCASSVDTGELFFGEGSRLTVL.

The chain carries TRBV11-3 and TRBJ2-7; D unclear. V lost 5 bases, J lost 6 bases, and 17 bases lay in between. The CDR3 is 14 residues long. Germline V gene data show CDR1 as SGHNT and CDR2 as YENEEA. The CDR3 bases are TGTGCCAGCAGCCGCTCCCAGGAAGTAGGCGAGCAGTACTTC. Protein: CASSRSQEVGEQYF.

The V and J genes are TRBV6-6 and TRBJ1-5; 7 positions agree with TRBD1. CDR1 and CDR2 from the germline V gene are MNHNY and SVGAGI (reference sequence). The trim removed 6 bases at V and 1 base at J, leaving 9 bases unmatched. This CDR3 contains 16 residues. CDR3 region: CASRIDRGGSNQPQHF. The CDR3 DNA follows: TGTGCCAGCAGAATAGACCGAGGGGGCAGCAATCAGCCCCAGCATTTT.

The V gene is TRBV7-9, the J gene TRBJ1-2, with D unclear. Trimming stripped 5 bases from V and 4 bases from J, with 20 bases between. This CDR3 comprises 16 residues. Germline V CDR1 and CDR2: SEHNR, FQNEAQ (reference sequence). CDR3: CASSPETPGIGYGYTF. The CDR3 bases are TGTGCCAGCAGCCCCGAGACACCGGGGATAGGCTATGGCTACACCTTC. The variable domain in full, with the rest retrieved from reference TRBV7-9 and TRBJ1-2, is DTGVSQNPRHKITKRGQNVTFRCDPISEHNRLYWYRQTLGQGPEFLTYFQNEAQLEKSRLLSDRFSAERPKGSFSTLEIQRTEQGDSAMYLCASSPETPGIGYGYTFGSGTRLTVV.